A selection of T cell receptor beta chains follows, all from one sample in a study of Graves' ophthalmopathy and Graves' hyperthyroidism. TCRdb re-called the multiplex PCR reads through MiXCR, storing one row per CDR3 protein. Here the sample spans 200,000 to 250,000 distinct CDR3 sequences, around a fifth being singletons. Specimen: peripheral blood. These receptors were taken from a woman between 50 and 59 years old with Graves' ophthalmopathy. CDR3s include the opening cysteine and the closing phenylalanine or tryptophan. The D gene is left open where the match is weak.

>TRBV29-1|TRBJ2-7|TRBD1
CSVTGKGYEQYF
>TRBV30|TRBJ1-2|TRBD1
CAWSTQGADYGYTF
>TRBV2|TRBJ2-2|NA
CASSVLGELFF
>TRBV19|TRBJ1-2|TRBD1
CASAQDRGDNYGYTF
>TRBV6-2/TRBV6-3|TRBJ2-7|NA
CASSYPGAYEQYF
>TRBV6-1|TRBJ2-5|NA
CASSPQTVQETQYF
>TRBV12-3/TRBV12-4|TRBJ1-5|TRBD1
CASSLRGLGQPQHF
>TRBV12-3/TRBV12-4|TRBJ2-3|TRBD2
CASSGAGGDTQYF
>TRBV19|TRBJ1-1|TRBD1
CASRNGQGIEAFF
>TRBV19|TRBJ2-7|NA
CASSIRLSYEQYF
>TRBV2|TRBJ2-2|NA
CAPQGGREPTGELFF
>TRBV12-3/TRBV12-4|TRBJ1-1|NA
CASTKGQRNTEAFF
>TRBV6-5|TRBJ1-6|NA
CASSYSFRSDSPLHF
>TRBV3-1|TRBJ2-4|NA
CASSQDILAKNIQYF
>TRBV5-1|TRBJ2-5|NA
CASSSNGRQETQYF
>TRBV10-3|TRBJ1-1|TRBD1
CATRDRDMGAEAFF
>TRBV12-3/TRBV12-4|TRBJ2-5|NA
CASSLGERETQYF
>TRBV5-1|TRBJ2-7|NA
CASIPNRSRAAPRYEQYF
>TRBV6-1|TRBJ2-7|NA
CASSEADGTGPGGEQYF
>TRBV28|TRBJ2-5|TRBD1
CASSFDREETQYF